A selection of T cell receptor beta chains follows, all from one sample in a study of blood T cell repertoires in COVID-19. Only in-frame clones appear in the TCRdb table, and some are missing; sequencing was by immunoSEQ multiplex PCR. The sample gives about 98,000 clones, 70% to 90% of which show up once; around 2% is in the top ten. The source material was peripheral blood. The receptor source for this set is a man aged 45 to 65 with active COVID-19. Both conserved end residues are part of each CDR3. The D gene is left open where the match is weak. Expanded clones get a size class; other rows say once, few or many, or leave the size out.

CDR3nt: TGTGCCAGCAGTGACCTCCAGGGGAGCAGCACACCCCTCCACTTT
CDR3aa: CASSDLQGSSTPLHF
j_gene: TRBJ1-6
d_gene: .
v_gene: TRBV6-1
abundance: few

CDR3nt: TGTGCCAGCAGTTACGGGGGGATTCGACCCGCAGTATTT
CDR3aa: CASSYGGIRPAVF
j_gene: TRBJ2-3
d_gene: TRBD2
v_gene: TRBV12-3/TRBV12-4
abundance: few

CDR3nt: TGTGCCAGCAGAACCAGCGGGAACACCGGGGAGCTGTTTTTT
CDR3aa: CASRTSGNTGELFF
j_gene: TRBJ2-2
d_gene: .
v_gene: TRBV3-1/TRBV3-2
abundance: few

CDR3nt: TGCGCCAGCAGCTCCGGGGTTCTCGGCTCCTACGAGCAGTACTTC
CDR3aa: CASSSGVLGSYEQYF
j_gene: TRBJ2-7
d_gene: .
v_gene: TRBV5-1
abundance: .

CDR3nt: TGTGCCAGCAGCTACTTAGAGGGCCCAAGGGGGGAGACCCAGTACTTC
CDR3aa: CASSYLEGPRGETQYF
j_gene: TRBJ2-5
d_gene: .
v_gene: TRBV5-6
abundance: .

CDR3nt: TGTGCCAGCAGTAAGACAGGGGAAAACATTCAGTACTTC
CDR3aa: CASSKTGENIQYF
j_gene: TRBJ2-4
d_gene: TRBD1
v_gene: TRBV5-5
abundance: .

CDR3nt: TGCGCCAGCACCACAGGGCCCTTGAATGAAAAACTGTTTTTT
CDR3aa: CASTTGPLNEKLFF
j_gene: TRBJ1-4
d_gene: .
v_gene: TRBV5-1
abundance: .

CDR3nt: TGTGCCAGCAGCGACCGAGGTCTGCTCACAGATACGCAGTATTTT
CDR3aa: CASSDRGLLTDTQYF
j_gene: TRBJ2-3
d_gene: .
v_gene: TRBV5-6
abundance: .

CDR3nt: TGTGCCAGCAGTTACCCCTTTGCGGGAGTCACCGGGGAGCTGTTTTTT
CDR3aa: CASSYPFAGVTGELFF
j_gene: TRBJ2-2
d_gene: TRBD2
v_gene: TRBV6-2/TRBV6-3
abundance: .

CDR3nt: TGCGCCAGCAGCTTGGGGGGACAGGGGCTGCGAGAGACCCAGTACTTC
CDR3aa: CASSLGGQGLRETQYF
j_gene: TRBJ2-5
d_gene: TRBD1
v_gene: TRBV5-1
abundance: once

CDR3nt: TGTGCCTGGAGTAGACAGTCTAACTATGGCTACACCTTC
CDR3aa: CAWSRQSNYGYTF
j_gene: TRBJ1-2
d_gene: .
v_gene: TRBV30
abundance: .

CDR3nt: TGTGCCAGCAGCCTTTGGGGGCGACTACCCTACGAGCAGTACTTC
CDR3aa: CASSLWGRLPYEQYF
j_gene: TRBJ2-7
d_gene: .
v_gene: TRBV5-4
abundance: .

CDR3nt: TGCGCCAGCAGCTTGTATGGGGCGCCCTCTTCTATTAATGAAAAACTGTTTTTT
CDR3aa: CASSLYGAPSSINEKLFF
j_gene: TRBJ1-4
d_gene: .
v_gene: TRBV5-1
abundance: .

CDR3nt: TGTGCCAGCAGGTCACAGGGAAACTATGGCTACACCTTC
CDR3aa: CASRSQGNYGYTF
j_gene: TRBJ1-2
d_gene: .
v_gene: TRBV6-5
abundance: .

CDR3nt: TGTGCCAGCAGTTGGGACTATCCTTCTGGGGCCAACGTCCTGACTTTC
CDR3aa: CASSWDYPSGANVLTF
j_gene: TRBJ2-6
d_gene: TRBD2
v_gene: TRBV6-2/TRBV6-3
abundance: .

CDR3nt: TGTGCCAGTAGTATAGCGGGATTTAGGGGGCCGAATGAGCAGTTCTTC
CDR3aa: CASSIAGFRGPNEQFF
j_gene: TRBJ2-1
d_gene: TRBD1
v_gene: TRBV19
abundance: once

CDR3nt: TGTGCCACCCAGCATCAGGGGAGCACCTATAATTCACCCCTCCACTTT
CDR3aa: CATQHQGSTYNSPLHF
j_gene: TRBJ1-6
d_gene: .
v_gene: TRBV7-9
abundance: .

CDR3nt: TGTGCCAGCAGCCATGGGGGCGGTGGCTACACCTTC
CDR3aa: CASSHGGGGYTF
j_gene: TRBJ1-2
d_gene: .
v_gene: TRBV3-1/TRBV3-2
abundance: .

CDR3nt: TGTGCCAGCAGTTCACAGGGAGTGGGCAATGAGCAGTTCTTC
CDR3aa: CASSSQGVGNEQFF
j_gene: TRBJ2-1
d_gene: .
v_gene: TRBV2
abundance: .

CDR3nt: TGTGCCAGCAGAGAGGGGGTGGATACGCAGTATTTT
CDR3aa: CASREGVDTQYF
j_gene: TRBJ2-3
d_gene: .
v_gene: TRBV6-5
abundance: .

CDR3nt: TGTGCCACCAGCAGTGAGCCCCGGTCAGCTTTCTTT
CDR3aa: CATSSEPRSAFF
j_gene: TRBJ1-1
d_gene: .
v_gene: TRBV15
abundance: .

CDR3nt: TGTGCCAGCAGTTCTGAGATTTCACCCCTCCACTTT
CDR3aa: CASSSEISPLHF
j_gene: TRBJ1-6
d_gene: .
v_gene: TRBV6-2/TRBV6-3
abundance: .